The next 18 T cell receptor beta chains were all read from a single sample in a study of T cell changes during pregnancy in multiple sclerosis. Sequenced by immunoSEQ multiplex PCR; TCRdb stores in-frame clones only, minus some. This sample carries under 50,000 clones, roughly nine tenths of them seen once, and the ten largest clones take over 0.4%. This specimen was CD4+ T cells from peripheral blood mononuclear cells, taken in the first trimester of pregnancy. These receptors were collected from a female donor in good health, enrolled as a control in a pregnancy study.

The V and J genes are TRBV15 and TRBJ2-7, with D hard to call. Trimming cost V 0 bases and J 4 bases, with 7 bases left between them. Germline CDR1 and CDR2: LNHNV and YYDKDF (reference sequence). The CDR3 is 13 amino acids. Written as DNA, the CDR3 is TGTGCCACCAGCAGAGACCAAAAATACGAGCAGTACTTC. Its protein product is CATSRDQKYEQYF.

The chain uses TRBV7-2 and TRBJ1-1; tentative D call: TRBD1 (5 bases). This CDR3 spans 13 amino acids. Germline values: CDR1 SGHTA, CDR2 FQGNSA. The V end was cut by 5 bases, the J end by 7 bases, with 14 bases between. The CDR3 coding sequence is TGTGCCAGCAGCCAAGCAGGGTGGAATGAAGCTTTCTTT. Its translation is CASSQAGWNEAFF.

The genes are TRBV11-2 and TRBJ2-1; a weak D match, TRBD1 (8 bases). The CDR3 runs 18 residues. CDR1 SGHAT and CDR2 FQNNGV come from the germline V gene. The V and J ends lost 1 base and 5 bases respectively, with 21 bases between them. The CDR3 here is CASSLALPRQGRDNEQFF. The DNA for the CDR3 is TGTGCCAGCAGCTTAGCCCTCCCTCGACAGGGGAGGGACAATGAGCAGTTCTTC. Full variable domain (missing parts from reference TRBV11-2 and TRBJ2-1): EAGVAQSPRYKIIEKRQSVAFWCNPISGHATLYWYQQILGQGPKLLIQFQNNGVVDDSQLPKDRFSAERLKGVDSTLKIQPAKLEDSAVYLCASSLALPRQGRDNEQFFGPGTRLTVL.

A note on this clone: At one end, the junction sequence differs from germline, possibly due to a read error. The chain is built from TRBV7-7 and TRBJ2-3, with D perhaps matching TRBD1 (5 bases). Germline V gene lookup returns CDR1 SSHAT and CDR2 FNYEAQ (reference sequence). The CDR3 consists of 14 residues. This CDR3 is CASSLASGTDTQYF. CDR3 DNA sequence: TGTGCTAGCAGCTTAGCTTCAGGGACAGATACGCAGTATTTT.

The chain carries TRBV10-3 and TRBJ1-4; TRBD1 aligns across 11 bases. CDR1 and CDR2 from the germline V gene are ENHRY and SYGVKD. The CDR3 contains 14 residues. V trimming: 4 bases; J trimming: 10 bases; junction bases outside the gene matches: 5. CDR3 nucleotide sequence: TGTGCCATCAGTGGCAGGGGGACAGGGGGAAAACTGTTTTTT. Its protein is CAISGRGTGGKLFF.

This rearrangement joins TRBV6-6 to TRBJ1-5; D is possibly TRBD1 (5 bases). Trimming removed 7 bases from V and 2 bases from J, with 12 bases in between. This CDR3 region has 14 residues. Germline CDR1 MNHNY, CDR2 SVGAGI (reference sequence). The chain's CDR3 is CASMRGEGNQPQHF. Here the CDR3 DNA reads TGTGCCAGCATGCGGGGGGAGGGCAATCAGCCCCAGCATTTT.

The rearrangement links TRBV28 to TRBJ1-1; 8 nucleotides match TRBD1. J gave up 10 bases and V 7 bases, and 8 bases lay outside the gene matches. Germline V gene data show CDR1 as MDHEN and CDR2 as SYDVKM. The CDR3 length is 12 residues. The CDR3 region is CASTRTGSPAFF. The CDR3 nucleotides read TGTGCCAGCACCAGGACAGGGTCTCCAGCTTTCTTT.

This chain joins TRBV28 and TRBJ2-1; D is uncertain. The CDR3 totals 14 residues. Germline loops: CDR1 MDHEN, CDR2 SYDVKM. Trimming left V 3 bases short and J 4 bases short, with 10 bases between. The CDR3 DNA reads TGTGCCAGCAGTTTGCCCTCCGGTTACAATGAGCAGTTCTTC. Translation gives CASSLPSGYNEQFF. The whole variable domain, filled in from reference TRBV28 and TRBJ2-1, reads DVKVTQSSRYLVKRTGEKVFLECVQDMDHENMFWYRQDPGLGLRLIYFSYDVKMKEKGDIPEGYSVSREKKERFSLILESASTNQTSMYLCASSLPSGYNEQFFGPGTRLTVL.

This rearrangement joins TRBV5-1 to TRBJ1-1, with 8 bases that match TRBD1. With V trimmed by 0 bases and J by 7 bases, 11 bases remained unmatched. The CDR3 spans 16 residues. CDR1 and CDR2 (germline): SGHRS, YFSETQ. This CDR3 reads CASSLEPGQAFSEAFF. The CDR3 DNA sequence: TGCGCCAGCAGCTTGGAACCGGGACAGGCTTTCAGTGAAGCTTTCTTT.

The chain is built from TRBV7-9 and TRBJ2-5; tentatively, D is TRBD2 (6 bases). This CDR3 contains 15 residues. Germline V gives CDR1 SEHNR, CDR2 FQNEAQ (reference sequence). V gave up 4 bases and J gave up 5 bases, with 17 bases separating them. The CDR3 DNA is TGTGCCAGCAGCTGGCTCGGACTACCCGGGGAGACCCAGTACTTC. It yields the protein CASSWLGLPGETQYF.

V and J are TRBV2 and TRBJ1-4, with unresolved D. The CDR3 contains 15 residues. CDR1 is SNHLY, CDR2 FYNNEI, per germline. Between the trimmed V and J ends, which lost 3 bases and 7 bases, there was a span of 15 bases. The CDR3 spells CASSDERVPGEKLFF. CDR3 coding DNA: TGTGCCAGCAGTGATGAGCGCGTTCCCGGTGAAAAACTGTTTTTT.

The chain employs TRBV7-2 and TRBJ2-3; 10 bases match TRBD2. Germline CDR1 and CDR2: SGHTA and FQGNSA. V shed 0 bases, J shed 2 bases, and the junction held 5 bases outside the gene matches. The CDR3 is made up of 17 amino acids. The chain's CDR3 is CASSLAPSGGLTDTQYF. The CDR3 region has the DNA TGTGCCAGCAGCTTAGCGCCTAGCGGGGGACTCACAGATACGCAGTATTTT.

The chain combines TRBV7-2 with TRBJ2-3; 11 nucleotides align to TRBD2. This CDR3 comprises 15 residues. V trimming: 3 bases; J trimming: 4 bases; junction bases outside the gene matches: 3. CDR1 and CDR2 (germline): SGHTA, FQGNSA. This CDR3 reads CASSFLAGGADTQYF. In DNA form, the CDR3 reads TGTGCCAGCAGCTTTCTAGCGGGGGGCGCAGATACGCAGTATTTT.

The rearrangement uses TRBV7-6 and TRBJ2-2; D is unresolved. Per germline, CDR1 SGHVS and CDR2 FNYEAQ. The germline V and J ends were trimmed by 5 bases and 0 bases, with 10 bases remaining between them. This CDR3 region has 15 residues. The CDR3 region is CASSPPVANTGELFF. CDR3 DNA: TGTGCCAGCAGCCCTCCGGTGGCGAACACCGGGGAGCTGTTTTTT.

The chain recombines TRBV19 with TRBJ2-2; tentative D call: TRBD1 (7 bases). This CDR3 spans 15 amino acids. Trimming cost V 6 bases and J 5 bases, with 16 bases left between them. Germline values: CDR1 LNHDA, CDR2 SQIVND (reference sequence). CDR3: CASRMDRTTTGELFF. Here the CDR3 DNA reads TGTGCCAGTAGGATGGACAGGACTACTACCGGGGAGCTGTTTTTT.

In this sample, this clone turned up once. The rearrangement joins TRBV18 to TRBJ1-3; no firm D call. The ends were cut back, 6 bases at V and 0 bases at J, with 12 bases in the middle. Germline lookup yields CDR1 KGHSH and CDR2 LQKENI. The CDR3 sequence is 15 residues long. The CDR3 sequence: CASSPTVGSGNTIYF. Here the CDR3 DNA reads TGTGCCAGCTCCCCTACAGTGGGCTCTGGAAACACCATATATTTT.

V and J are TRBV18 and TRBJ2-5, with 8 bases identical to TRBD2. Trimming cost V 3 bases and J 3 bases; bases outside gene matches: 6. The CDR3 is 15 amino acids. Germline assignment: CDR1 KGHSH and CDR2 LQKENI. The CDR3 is CASSPSWRGEETQYF. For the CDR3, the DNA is TGTGCCAGCTCACCCAGCTGGCGGGGGGAAGAGACCCAGTACTTC.

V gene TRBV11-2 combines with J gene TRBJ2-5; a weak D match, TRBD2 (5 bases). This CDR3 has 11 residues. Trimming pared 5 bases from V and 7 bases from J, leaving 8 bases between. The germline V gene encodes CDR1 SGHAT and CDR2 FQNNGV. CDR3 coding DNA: TGTGCCAGCAGCGACGAGGGGACCCAGTACTTC. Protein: CASSDEGTQYF.